What follows are 31 T cell receptor beta chains derived from one specimen sequenced in a study of blood T cell repertoires in COVID-19. Generated by immunoSEQ multiplex PCR, the TCRdb table keeps only in-frame clones and is missing some. The table has a few hundred thousand clones, less than 95% seen once. Sequencing was done on a sample of PBMCs or T cells enriched from blood (not recorded which). Every receptor here comes from a man younger than 35 who had recovered from COVID-19.

This clone has only one observation. This chain uses TRBV5-4 with TRBJ1-3; a weak D match, TRBD1 (6 bases). There are 15 residues in the CDR3. Germline V gene lookup returns CDR1 SGHNT and CDR2 YYREEE (reference sequence). V gave up 4 bases and J gave up 7 bases, with 18 bases separating them. The DNA for the CDR3 is TGTGCCAGCAGCCCCGGGATATTGGGGGCTAACACCATATATTTT. Its translation is CASSPGILGANTIYF.

V and J are TRBV11-2 and TRBJ2-7; no reliable D call. This CDR3 region has 14 residues. Trimming took 4 bases from V and 1 from J, leaving 11 bases between them. The germline gives CDR1 SGHAT, CDR2 FQNNGV. CDR3 nucleotides: TGTGCCAGCAGCTCCCTATATAGATCCTACGAGCAGTACTTC. This encodes CASSSLYRSYEQYF.

The chain carries TRBV5-1 and TRBJ1-1; TRBD1 is a possible D gene (6 bases). The germline gives CDR1 SGHRS, CDR2 YFSETQ. Trimming shortened V by 4 bases and J by 1 base, and 20 bases separated the two germline ends. CDR3 length: 17 residues. In DNA form, the CDR3 reads TGCGCCAGCAGCAAGGACAGAAGAGATTTTCGGAACACTGAAGCTTTCTTT. Its translation: CASSKDRRDFRNTEAFF.

This clone was counted once. The rearrangement links TRBV6-5 to TRBJ1-1, with TRBD1 as a possible D gene (6 bases). Germline V gives CDR1 MNHEY, CDR2 SVGAGI. V was shortened by 8 bases and J by 7 bases, with 17 bases between the two germline ends. The CDR3 consists of 13 residues. Written as DNA, the CDR3 is TGTGCCAGCCGGAGGAGGGGGAGGGTTGAAGCTTTCTTT. It specifies CASRRRGRVEAFF.

This sequence joins TRBV4-1 and TRBJ1-4; possibly TRBD1 for D (5 bases). The CDR3 length is 14 residues. Germline V gene lookup returns CDR1 MGHRA and CDR2 YSYEKL. Trimming took 1 base from V and 8 from J, leaving 11 bases between them. CDR3 loop: CASSQGSRGEKLFF. The CDR3 nucleotides read TGCGCCAGCAGCCAAGGCTCAAGGGGAGAAAAACTGTTTTTT.

V and J are TRBV12-3 or TRBV12-4 and TRBJ1-2; 8 bases fit TRBD1. With V trimmed by 6 bases and J by 7 bases, 7 bases remained unmatched. This CDR3 spans 13 amino acids. CDR3 nucleotides: TGTGCCAGCAGACCAGGGGGCGCGGGTGGCTACACCTTC. Translating gives CASRPGGAGGYTF.

This clone was observed once. The V and J genes are TRBV6-5 and TRBJ2-7, with D possibly being TRBD2 (5 bases). This CDR3 is 14 amino acids long. V was cut by 9 bases and J by 1 base, with 16 bases left in between. The germline gives CDR1 MNHEY, CDR2 SVGAGI. CDR3: CASTRGFDSYEQYF. The CDR3 nucleotides are TGTGCCAGTACCCGGGGTTTCGATTCCTACGAGCAGTACTTC.

The V gene is TRBV10-3, the J gene TRBJ2-7, with 9 bases aligning to TRBD1. Germline V lookup: CDR1 ENHRY, CDR2 SYGVKD. This CDR3 comprises 15 residues. The ends lost 6 bases at V and 3 bases at J; junction bases unmatched: 9. CDR3 in DNA: TGTGCCATCAGCGAACAGGGGGCTCTAGGCTACGAGCAGTACTTC. Translating gives CAISEQGALGYEQYF.

The chain uses TRBV7-2 and TRBJ1-4; maybe TRBD1 (6 bases). V was clipped by 1 base and J by 8 bases, with 17 bases between them. CDR3 length: 16 amino acids. Germline lookup yields CDR1 SGHTA and CDR2 FQGNSA. The CDR3 nucleotides are TGTGCCAGCAGCTTAGGGTTAGCCACAGGGAGAGAAAAACTGTTTTTT. Translating it yields CASSLGLATGREKLFF. Looking up the rest from reference TRBV7-2 and TRBJ1-4 gives the full variable domain: GAGVSQSPSNKVTEKGKDVELRCDPISGHTALYWYRQSLGQGLEFLIYFQGNSAPDKSGLPSDRFSAERTGGSVSTLTIQRTQQEDSAVYLCASSLGLATGREKLFFGSGTQLSVL.

The chain recombines TRBV19 with TRBJ2-7, with 9 bases that match TRBD1. V was clipped by 10 bases and J by 3 bases; unmatched bases: 10. Looked up from germline, CDR1 is LNHDA and CDR2 is SQIVND (reference sequence). The CDR3 has 14 amino acids. CDR3 coding DNA: TGTGCCACCATGGACAGGGGAGGCGTCTACGAGCAGTACTTC. It encodes CATMDRGGVYEQYF.

The chain uses TRBV3-1 (or the pseudogene TRBV3-2) and TRBJ2-1; D not certain. Trimming stripped 0 bases from V and 10 bases from J, with 13 bases between. This CDR3 is 14 amino acids long. Germline V gene data show CDR1 as LGHDT and CDR2 as YNNKEL (reference sequence). CDR3: CASSQDLGIAEQFF. The CDR3 nucleotides are TGTGCCAGCAGCCAAGATTTGGGTATAGCCGAGCAGTTCTTC.

The chain has TRBV5-1 and TRBJ2-2, with TRBD2 identical over 9 bases. Trimming at V came to 4 bases and at J to 4 bases, leaving 8 bases not matched to a gene. Germline V CDR1 and CDR2: SGHRS, YFSETQ. This CDR3 region has 16 residues. CDR3 in amino acids: CASSRRGGQGTGELFF. CDR3 DNA sequence: TGCGCCAGCAGCCGGCGGGGGGGCCAAGGCACCGGGGAGCTGTTTTTT.

In its sample, this clone was seen once. DNA for the CDR3: TGTGCCAGCAAGGGACAGGGGAATTATGGCTACACCTTC. It codes for CASKGQGNYGYTF. The chain has TRBV5-4 and TRBJ1-2, with 10 bases matching TRBD1. Losses at the gene ends were 6 bases for V and 5 bases for J; bases not matched to a gene: 4. Germline lookup yields CDR1 SGHNT and CDR2 YYREEE (reference sequence). CDR3 length: 13 amino acids.

This clone showed up just a few times. The chain couples TRBV2 to TRBJ1-5, with TRBD1 matching over 11 bases. CDR3 length: 16 residues. Germline lookup yields CDR1 SNHLY and CDR2 FYNNEI. Germline trimming cut 8 bases from V and 6 bases from J; bases unmatched to any gene: 12. In DNA form, the CDR3 reads TGTGCCAGCTCCTTCCAAGGACAGGGGGCGGTTCAGCCCCAGCATTTT. This translates into CASSFQGQGAVQPQHF.

The V call is TRBV12-5, the J call TRBJ1-1; no definite D call. Between the trimmed V and J ends, which lost 0 bases and 14 bases, there was a span of 13 bases. Per the germline V gene, CDR1 is LGHNT and CDR2 is FRNRAP. The CDR3 loop spans 12 amino acids. CDR3 DNA: TGTGCTAGTGGTTTGGTACTTGGGGAGTACTTCTTT. Its translation: CASGLVLGEYFF. The complete variable domain, with remaining parts taken from reference TRBV12-5 and TRBJ1-1, reads DARVTQTPRHKVTEMGQEVTMRCQPILGHNTVFWYRQTMMQGLELLAYFRNRAPLDDSGMPKDRFSAEMPDATLATLKIQPSEPRDSAVYFCASGLVLGEYFFGQGTRLTVV.

This clone appeared once. The chain carries TRBV19 and TRBJ2-1, with D possibly matching TRBD2 (5 bases). From germline, CDR1 is LNHDA and CDR2 SQIVND (reference sequence). The CDR3 sequence is 14 residues long. V was clipped by 6 bases and J by 0 bases, with 9 bases between them. The CDR3 DNA reads TGTGCCAGTAGCTGGGAGAGCTCCTACAATGAGCAGTTCTTC. Translated: CASSWESSYNEQFF.

The V call is TRBV28, the J call TRBJ1-5, with 7 bases aligning to TRBD1. The CDR3 loop spans 14 amino acids. CDR1 is MDHEN and CDR2 is SYDVKM in the germline V gene. After removal of 6 bases from V and 4 bases from J, the junction contained 6 bases not matched to a gene. The CDR3: CASSYPTGNQPQHF. The CDR3 DNA is TGTGCCAGCAGCTACCCGACAGGGAATCAGCCCCAGCATTTT.

This clone was seen a single time. V usage is TRBV5-3 and J usage is TRBJ2-2; 7 bases are shared with TRBD2. TRBV5-3 is placed among ORFs of uncertain function. V shed 3 bases, J shed 4 bases, and the junction held 18 bases outside the gene matches. The CDR3 has 19 residues. The CDR3 coding sequence is TGTGCCAGAAGCTCCCTACCTGGGGGTTATGGGAGGGTCACCGGGGAGCTGTTTTTT. Translating gives CARSSLPGGYGRVTGELFF.

This clone was found once. The V gene is TRBV11-2, the J gene TRBJ1-1; no definite D call. Between the trimmed V and J ends, which lost 2 bases and 7 bases, there was a span of 14 bases. The CDR3 runs to 14 residues. Germline V gene sequence: CDR1 SGHAT, CDR2 FQNNGV. CDR3 residues: CASSLSGGHGEAFF. The CDR3 coding sequence is TGTGCCAGCAGCTTAAGCGGAGGGCACGGTGAAGCTTTCTTT.

The chain employs TRBV5-1 and TRBJ1-6; unclear D gene. Trimming took 1 base from V and 8 from J, leaving 13 bases between them. The length of the CDR3 is 15 residues. Germline values: CDR1 SGHRS, CDR2 YFSETQ. Written as DNA, the CDR3 is TGCGCCAGCAGCTTGTTGGGAGGAGCCGATTCACCCCTCCACTTT. It translates to CASSLLGGADSPLHF.

The rearrangement links TRBV7-3 to TRBJ2-2, with TRBD2 identical over 9 bases. This CDR3 is built from 17 residues. The V and J ends lost 0 bases and 1 base, in that order; junction bases with no gene match: 3. Germline V gene data show CDR1 as SGHTA and CDR2 as FQGTGA. In DNA form, the CDR3 reads TGTGCCAGCAGCTTAACGGCTAGCGGGGAGAACACCGGGGAGCTGTTTTTT. Its translation is CASSLTASGENTGELFF.

In its sample, this clone was seen once. This chain uses TRBV15 with TRBJ1-4; D perhaps matches TRBD1 (6 bases). V gave up 0 bases and J gave up 2 bases, with 19 bases separating them. The CDR3 is 19 amino acids. From germline, CDR1 is LNHNV and CDR2 YYDKDF (reference sequence). CDR3 loop: CATSRDYPRLGATNEKLFF. DNA of the CDR3: TGTGCCACCAGCAGAGATTACCCCCGTCTGGGGGCGACTAATGAAAAACTGTTTTTT.

The chain recombines TRBV27 with TRBJ1-1, with D maybe TRBD1 (6 bases). The CDR3 runs 14 residues. V was clipped by 6 bases and J by 1 base, with 12 bases between them. Germline CDR1 is MNHEY and CDR2 is SMNVEV (reference sequence). The CDR3 spells CASRHSGANTEAFF. As DNA, the CDR3 is TGTGCCAGCAGACACTCAGGGGCGAACACTGAAGCTTTCTTT.

The chain recombines TRBV19 with TRBJ2-7, with 10 bases aligning to TRBD2. The V and J ends lost 5 bases and 4 bases, in that order; junction bases with no gene match: 5. The CDR3 has 14 amino acids. Germline V CDR1 and CDR2: LNHDA, SQIVND (reference sequence). CDR3 coding DNA: TGTGCCAGTAGTCCTAGCGGGAGCGAGTACGAGCAGTACTTC. It codes for CASSPSGSEYEQYF.

As concerns this clone: Germline and junction disagree at one end, which may indicate a read error. The V and J genes are TRBV10-2 and TRBJ1-2; tentative D call: TRBD1 (5 bases). This CDR3 region has 13 residues. Germline V CDR1 and CDR2: WSHSY, SAAADI. The CDR3 here is CASNEGRTDGYTF. DNA of the CDR3: TGCGCCAGCAATGAGGGGAGGACGGATGGCTACACCTTC.

The chain has TRBV19 and TRBJ1-5; D gene uncertain. Trimming left V 1 base short and J 4 bases short, with 5 bases between. The CDR3 is made up of 13 amino acids. Germline V gives CDR1 LNHDA, CDR2 SQIVND (reference sequence). The CDR3 DNA sequence: TGTGCCAGTAGTATAGGAGCTAATCAGCCCCAGCATTTT. It is translated as CASSIGANQPQHF.

This chain uses TRBV4-1 with TRBJ2-1; D unclear. V was clipped by 0 bases and J by 0 bases, with 6 bases between them. The CDR3 is made up of 15 amino acids. Germline V gives CDR1 MGHRA, CDR2 YSYEKL. The CDR3 spells CASSQEQNSYNEQFF. As DNA, the CDR3 is TGCGCCAGCAGCCAAGAACAGAACTCCTACAATGAGCAGTTCTTC.

V usage is TRBV11-3 and J usage is TRBJ1-6; maybe TRBD1 (6 bases). CDR3 length equals 15 residues. Germline V gene sequence: CDR1 SGHNT, CDR2 YENEEA. Trimming left V 0 bases short and J 6 bases short, with 9 bases between. CDR3: CASSLDSRGNSPLHF. The CDR3 region has the DNA TGTGCCAGCAGCTTAGATTCCAGGGGTAATTCACCCCTCCACTTT.

This clone was seen just once. The chain couples TRBV2 to TRBJ2-3; 11 bases map to TRBD2. V dropped 2 bases and J dropped 6; count of bases not matched to a gene: 4. Germline V CDR1 and CDR2: SNHLY, FYNNEI. This CDR3 spans 15 amino acids. The CDR3 DNA follows: TGTGCCAGCAGTGAATCCGGGACTAGCGGTGATACGCAGTATTTT. Protein product: CASSESGTSGDTQYF.

The chain recombines TRBV3-1 (or the pseudogene TRBV3-2) with TRBJ2-7; 9 bases map to TRBD2. Per the germline V gene, CDR1 is LGHDT and CDR2 is YNNKEL (reference sequence). CDR3 length: 14 amino acids. V lost 3 bases, J lost 4 bases, and 4 bases stayed unmatched. This chain's CDR3 is CASSHGGGAYEQYF. CDR3 nucleotides: TGTGCCAGCAGCCATGGCGGGGGGGCTTACGAGCAGTACTTC.

The chain carries TRBV9 and TRBJ2-5; 7 positions match TRBD2. The CDR3 totals 15 residues. In germline, CDR1 is SGDLS, CDR2 YYNGEE. J lost 4 bases, V lost 3 bases, and 9 bases had no gene match. The CDR3 region has the DNA TGTGCCAGCAGCGGTATAGCGGGTAGAGGAGAGACCCAGTACTTC. It yields the protein CASSGIAGRGETQYF.